The 23 T cell receptor beta chains below were found in one sample sequenced in a study of T cell responses to AZD1222 COVID-19 vaccine. Sequencing was performed with immunoSEQ multiplex PCR; in TCRdb, only in-frame clones are kept and a portion is missing. Here the sample spans roughly 180,000 clones, around 89% being singletons. Specimen: peripheral blood, collected on day 0 of AZD1222 vaccination. Receptor source: an adult in good health.

The chain joins TRBV3-1 (or the pseudogene TRBV3-2) to TRBJ2-3, with 7 positions matching TRBD2. CDR1 and CDR2 (germline): LGHDT, YNNKEL (reference sequence). Trimming at V came to 3 bases and at J to 3 bases, leaving 9 bases not matched to a gene. The CDR3 contains 16 residues. DNA of the CDR3: TGTGCCAGCAGCCATTATAGCGGGCCAGGAACAGATACGCAGTATTTT. It codes for CASSHYSGPGTDTQYF.

This chain joins TRBV9 and TRBJ2-3; D is possibly TRBD2 (8 bases). Germline V gives CDR1 SGDLS, CDR2 YYNGEE. The length of the CDR3 is 17 residues. V lost 0 bases and J lost 0, with 14 bases in between. CDR3 DNA: TGTGCCAGCAGCGTAGGAGTAGCGGGACAGAGCACAGATACGCAGTATTTT. Translation: CASSVGVAGQSTDTQYF.

The chain couples TRBV21-1 to TRBJ1-2; the table names TRBD1, a call not compared with the DNA. TRBV21-1 is annotated as a pseudogene. The CDR3 covers 16 residues. As DNA, the CDR3 is TGTGCCAGCAGCAAAGTTCGGACAGGAGGGGATTATGGCTACACCTTC. Protein sequence: CASSKVRTGGDYGYTF.

The J gene is TRBJ1-6, the V gene TRBV12-3 or TRBV12-4, with a tentative D call TRBD1 (5 bases). V lost 6 bases, J lost 8 bases, and 11 bases lay in between. The CDR3 is 13 residues long. This CDR3 is CASSPRVDSPLHF. CDR3 bases: TGTGCCAGCAGCCCCAGGGTCGATTCACCCCTCCACTTT.

This clone has only a few counts. The chain joins TRBV19 to TRBJ2-7; TRBD1 aligns across 9 bases. The CDR3 runs to 15 residues. Germline CDR1 reads LNHDA; CDR2 reads SQIVND (reference sequence). The junction had 6 bases not matched to a gene; V was cut back by 5 bases and J by 1 base. The CDR3 sequence: CASSPSGTGSYEQYV. CDR3 coding DNA: TGTGCCAGTAGTCCATCCGGGACAGGGTCCTACGAGCAGTACGTC.

V is TRBV28 and J is TRBJ2-2; 8 bases map to TRBD2. The V gene end was trimmed by 4 bases and the J gene end by 5 bases; junction bases not matched to a gene: 6. The CDR3 has 15 residues. In germline, CDR1 is MDHEN, CDR2 SYDVKM. Here the CDR3 reads CASSSAGAGTGELFF. Here the CDR3 DNA reads TGTGCCAGCAGTTCAGCGGGGGCGGGTACCGGGGAGCTGTTTTTT.

The chain recombines TRBV5-6 with TRBJ2-7; no clear D. V gave up 4 bases and J gave up 2 bases, with 16 bases separating them. This CDR3 region has 15 residues. The germline gives CDR1 SGHDT, CDR2 YYEEEE. This CDR3 is CASSPTRGLAYEQYV. The CDR3 DNA follows: TGTGCCAGCAGCCCAACCCGCGGCCTAGCCTACGAGCAGTACGTC.

This chain uses TRBV27 with TRBJ2-7; possibly TRBD1 or TRBD2 for D (5 bases each). Germline values: CDR1 MNHEY, CDR2 SMNVEV (reference sequence). V dropped 5 bases and J dropped 3 bases, with 14 bases sitting between them. The CDR3 totals 14 residues. The CDR3 loop reads CASSLRDGNYEQYF. The DNA of the CDR3 is TGTGCCAGCAGTCTCCGGGACGGCAACTACGAGCAGTACTTC.

CDR3 nucleotides: TGCGCCAGCAGCCAAGATGATAGCGGGGCCTCCTACAATGAGCAGTTCTTC. Amino acids: CASSQDDSGASYNEQFF. The chain recombines TRBV4-3 with TRBJ2-1; 8 bases line up with TRBD2. J was trimmed by 0 bases and V by 0 bases; bases with no gene match: 4. This CDR3 is 17 amino acids long. The germline CDR1 and CDR2 sequences are LGHNA and YSLEER.

The chain employs TRBV7-6 and TRBJ2-2, with no clear D. The CDR3 totals 16 residues. V was clipped by 3 bases and J by 0 bases, with 11 bases between them. Per germline, CDR1 SGHVS and CDR2 FNYEAQ. The DNA of the CDR3 is TGTGCCAGCAGCTTTAAACAACAATCGAACACCGGGGAGCTGTTTTTT. Amino acids: CASSFKQQSNTGELFF.

The chain links TRBV3-1 (or the pseudogene TRBV3-2) to TRBJ2-3; 8 nucleotides match TRBD2. The V gene end was trimmed by 11 bases and the J gene end by 2 bases; junction bases not matched to a gene: 9. The CDR3 contains 14 residues. Germline lookup yields CDR1 LGHDT and CDR2 YNNKEL (reference sequence). The CDR3 DNA sequence: TGTGCCTCTAAACAGCGGGAGAACACAGATACGCAGTATTTT. Translating it yields CASKQRENTDTQYF.

In DNA form, the CDR3 reads TGTGCCAGCAACTCGGACAGACAAGAGACCCAGTACTTC. It codes for CASNSDRQETQYF. The chain joins TRBV6-1 to TRBJ2-5; possibly TRBD1 for D (6 bases). The CDR3 runs to 13 residues. The ends were cut back, 7 bases at V and 2 bases at J, with 11 bases in the middle. Germline loops: CDR1 MNHNS, CDR2 SASEGT.

This chain links TRBV12-3 or TRBV12-4 with TRBJ2-3; D may be TRBD1 (5 bases). With 3 bases removed from V and 4 bases from J, the gap between germline ends came to 8 bases. The CDR3 is 13 amino acids. CDR3 sequence reads: CASSLLGADTQYF. In DNA form, the CDR3 reads TGTGCCAGCAGTTTGTTAGGGGCAGATACGCAGTATTTT.

The chain employs TRBV7-2 and TRBJ2-1; D is ambiguous. Trimming removed 1 base at V and 7 bases at J, with 14 bases between. CDR1 and CDR2 (germline): SGHTA, FQGNSA. The CDR3 is 15 amino acids. The CDR3 DNA sequence: TGTGCCAGCAGCTTAGGTCTGGCCCTTGGGAATGAGCAGTTCTTC. Translated, it gives CASSLGLALGNEQFF.

The chain employs TRBV5-1 and TRBJ2-7; perhaps TRBD1 as D (6 bases). V was clipped by 0 bases and J by 3 bases, with 10 bases between them. Germline CDR1 is SGHRS and CDR2 is YFSETQ. The CDR3 is 14 residues long. Written as DNA, the CDR3 is TGCGCCAGCAGCTTGGCAGGGGTTGACTACGAGCAGTACGTC. It yields the protein CASSLAGVDYEQYV.

The V gene is TRBV11-3, the J gene TRBJ2-7; 7 nucleotides align to TRBD2. The ends lost 5 bases at V and 0 bases at J; junction bases unmatched: 4. The CDR3 consists of 14 residues. From germline, CDR1 is SGHNT and CDR2 YENEEA. CDR3 amino acids: CASSPERGSYEQYF. In nucleotides, the CDR3 is TGTGCCAGCAGCCCCGAGCGGGGCTCCTACGAGCAGTACTTC.

The chain is built from TRBV7-3 and TRBJ2-1, with 7 bases that match TRBD1. Per germline, CDR1 SGHTA and CDR2 FQGTGA. J lost 8 bases, V lost 2 bases, and 3 bases had no gene match. The CDR3 has 13 amino acids. In nucleotides, the CDR3 is TGTGCCAGCAGCTTACGAAGGGGGCATGAGCAGTTCTTC. It yields the protein CASSLRRGHEQFF.

This clone was counted at least ten times. This sequence joins TRBV6-4 and TRBJ2-2; tentatively, D is TRBD1 (6 bases). The CDR3 has 15 residues. Germline V CDR1 and CDR2: MRHNA, SNTAGT. V was pared by 0 bases and J by 1 base, with 6 bases between. The chain's CDR3 is CASSDSGQNTGELFF. CDR3 nucleotides: TGTGCCAGCAGTGACTCGGGACAGAACACCGGGGAGCTGTTTTTT.

The rearrangement links TRBV24-1 to TRBJ2-1, with TRBD2 matching 15 bases. V trimming: 9 bases; J trimming: 8 bases; junction bases outside the gene matches: 1. The V gene's germline CDR1 is KGHDR and CDR2 SFDVKD. This CDR3 has 13 residues. This CDR3 reads CATGLAGGHEQFF. The CDR3 nucleotides read TGTGCCACCGGACTAGCGGGGGGGCATGAGCAGTTCTTC.

This chain connects TRBV5-6 to TRBJ1-5; D is unclear. Trimming took 0 bases from V and 2 from J, leaving 12 bases between them. CDR1 and CDR2 from the germline V gene are SGHDT and YYEEEE. CDR3 length: 16 amino acids. The CDR3: CASSLGFGMGNQPQHF. DNA for the CDR3: TGTGCCAGCAGCTTGGGTTTTGGTATGGGCAATCAGCCCCAGCATTTT.

The chain recombines TRBV7-2 with TRBJ2-2, with D uncertain. V lost 2 bases and J lost 1, with 2 bases in between. The V gene's germline CDR1 is SGHTA and CDR2 FQGNSA. This CDR3 has 13 residues. CDR3 bases: TGTGCCAGCAGCTTAAGGAACACCGGGGAGCTGTTTTTT. Its protein product is CASSLRNTGELFF.

The J gene is TRBJ1-5, the V gene TRBV6-5; no clear D gene. The length of the CDR3 is 13 residues. Trimming removed 2 bases from V and 4 bases from J, with 6 bases in between. Germline-derived CDR1 and CDR2 are MNHEY and SVGAGI. The CDR3 protein is CASSYTSNQPQHF. The CDR3 DNA reads TGTGCCAGCAGTTACACCTCAAATCAGCCCCAGCATTTT.

The chain employs TRBV27 and TRBJ1-6, with 8 positions matching TRBD1. Germline values: CDR1 MNHEY, CDR2 SMNVEV (reference sequence). CDR3 length: 22 residues. V trimming: 0 bases; J trimming: 1 base; junction bases outside the gene matches: 17. The CDR3 here is CASSLSSGAGGFGWSYNSPLHF. The CDR3 bases are TGTGCCAGCAGTTTATCATCGGGAGCAGGGGGCTTCGGGTGGTCCTATAATTCACCCCTCCACTTT.